The TCR beta chain under discussion was sequenced for a study of T cell repertoires in cytomegalovirus infection. Study information: Through public TCR beta signatures, both CMV infection and matching HLA type were indicated.

At least ten counts were recorded for this clonotype. MiXCR was run by TCRdb on the reads, yielding one entry per CDR3 protein. The sample has approximately 290,000 distinct CDR3 sequences; 25% are singletons. This TCR derives from a human donor in good health (CMV status not recorded). Some clones in this sample may be carry-over from other donors' samples. Material for sequencing was PBMCs.

CDR3 sequence (DNA): TGTGCCACCCGGGGGGGAGATACGCAGTATTTT. Protein sequence: CATRGGDTQYF. J is TRBJ2-3 and V is TRBV12-3 or TRBV12-4, with TRBD2 matching over 8 bases. Trimming cost V 10 bases and J 5 bases; bases outside gene matches: 2. This CDR3 is 11 amino acids long.